This T cell receptor (beta chain) was captured in a study of T cells in Graves' hyperthyroidism and ophthalmopathy. Overall study context: Before treatment of any kind, peripheral blood was taken at initial diagnosis. Notes on the study in general: It was a median around 6 months before onset that the model predicted ophthalmopathy.

On this clonotype itself: Its antigen is unknown.

Amplification of TCR beta CDR3 regions used RNA as the template. The HTBI set primed first-round TCR CDR3 RT-PCR. TCRdb re-derived calls from the multiplex PCR reads in MiXCR, one entry per CDR3 protein. Altogether some 720,000 distinct CDR3 sequences are present, roughly 15% being singletons, with the ten largest covering approximately 8%. Germline V lookup: CDR1 MNHEY, CDR2 SVGEGT. After removal of 5 bases from V and 8 bases from J, the junction contained 10 bases not matched to a gene. This CDR3 has 15 amino acids. Pregnant or lactating patients were excluded, as were those with uncontrolled infection or other autoimmune disease. Each diagnosis was grounded in clinical symptoms, serum thyroxine and TRAb, thyroid ultrasound, and orbital computed tomography.

The TCR was taken from a man aged 18 to 35 with Graves' hyperthyroidism. The V gene is TRBV6-2 or TRBV6-3, the J gene TRBJ2-7; 12 positions match TRBD2. Specimen: blood. Here the CDR3 reads CASSKSGTSGSKQYF. The CDR3 DNA reads as TGTGCCAGCAGTAAGTCCGGGACTAGCGGGTCCAAGCAGTACTTC.